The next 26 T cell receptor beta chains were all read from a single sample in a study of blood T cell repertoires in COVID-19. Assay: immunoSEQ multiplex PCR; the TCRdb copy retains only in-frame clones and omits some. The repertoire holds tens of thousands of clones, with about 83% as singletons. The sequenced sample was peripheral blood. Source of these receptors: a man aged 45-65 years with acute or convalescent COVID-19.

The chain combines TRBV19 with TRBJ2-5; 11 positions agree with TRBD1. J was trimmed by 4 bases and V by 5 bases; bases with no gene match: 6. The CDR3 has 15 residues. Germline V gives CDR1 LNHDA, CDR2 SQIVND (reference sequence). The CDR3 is CASSVGQGGLETQYF. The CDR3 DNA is TGTGCCAGTAGTGTGGGACAGGGGGGATTAGAGACCCAGTACTTC.

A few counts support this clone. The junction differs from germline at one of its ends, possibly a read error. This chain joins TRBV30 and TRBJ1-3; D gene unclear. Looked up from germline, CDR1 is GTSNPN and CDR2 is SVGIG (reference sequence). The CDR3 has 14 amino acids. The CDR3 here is CAWSREGHGDTIYF. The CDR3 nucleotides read TGTGCCTGGAGTAGGGAGGGTCATGGAGACACCATATATTTT.

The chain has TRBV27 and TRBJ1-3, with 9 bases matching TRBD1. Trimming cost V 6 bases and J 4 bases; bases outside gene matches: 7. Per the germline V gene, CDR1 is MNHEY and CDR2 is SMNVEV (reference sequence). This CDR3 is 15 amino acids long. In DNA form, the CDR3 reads TGTGCCAGCAGCCCGACAGGGGGGTACGGAAACACCATATATTTT. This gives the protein CASSPTGGYGNTIYF.

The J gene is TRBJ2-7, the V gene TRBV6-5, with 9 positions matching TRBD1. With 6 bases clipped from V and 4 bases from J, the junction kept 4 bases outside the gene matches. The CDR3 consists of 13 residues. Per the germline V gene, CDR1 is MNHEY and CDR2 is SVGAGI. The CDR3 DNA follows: TGTGCCAGCAGGGGACAGGGCTTGTACGAGCAGTACTTC. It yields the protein CASRGQGLYEQYF.

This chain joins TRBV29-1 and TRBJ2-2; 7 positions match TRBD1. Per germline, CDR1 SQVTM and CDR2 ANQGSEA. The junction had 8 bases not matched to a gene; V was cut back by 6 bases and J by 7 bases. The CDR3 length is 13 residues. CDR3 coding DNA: TGCAGCGTCACCGACAGGGAGAGCGGGGAGCTGTTTTTT. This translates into CSVTDRESGELFF.

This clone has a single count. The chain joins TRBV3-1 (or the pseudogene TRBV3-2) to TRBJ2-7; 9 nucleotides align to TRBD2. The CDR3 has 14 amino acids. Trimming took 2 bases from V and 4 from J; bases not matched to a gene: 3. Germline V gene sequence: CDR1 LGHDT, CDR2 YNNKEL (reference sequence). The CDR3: CASSQSSGAYEQYF. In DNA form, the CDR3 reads TGTGCCAGCAGCCAATCTAGCGGGGCGTACGAGCAGTACTTC.

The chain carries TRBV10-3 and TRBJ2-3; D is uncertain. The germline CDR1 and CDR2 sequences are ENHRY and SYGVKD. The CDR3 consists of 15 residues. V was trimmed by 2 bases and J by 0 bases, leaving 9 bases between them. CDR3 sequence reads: CAISEGQSSTDTQYF. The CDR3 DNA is TGTGCCATCAGTGAGGGTCAGTCTAGCACAGATACGCAGTATTTT.

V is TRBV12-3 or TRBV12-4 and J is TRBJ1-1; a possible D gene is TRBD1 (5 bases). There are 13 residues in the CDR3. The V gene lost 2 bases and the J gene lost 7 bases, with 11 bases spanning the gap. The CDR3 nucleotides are TGTGCCAGCAGTTTAAAATTGGGACTTGAAGCTTTCTTT. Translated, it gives CASSLKLGLEAFF.

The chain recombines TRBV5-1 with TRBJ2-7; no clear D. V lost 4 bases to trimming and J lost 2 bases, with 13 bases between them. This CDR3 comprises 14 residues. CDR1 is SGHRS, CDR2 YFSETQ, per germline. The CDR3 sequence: CASSPEDNTYEQYF. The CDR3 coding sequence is TGCGCCAGCAGCCCAGAAGACAACACCTACGAGCAGTACTTC.

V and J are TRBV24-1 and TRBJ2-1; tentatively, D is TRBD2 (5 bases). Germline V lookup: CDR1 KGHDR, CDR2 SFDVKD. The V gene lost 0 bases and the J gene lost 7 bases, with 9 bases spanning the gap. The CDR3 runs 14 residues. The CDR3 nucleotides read TGTGCCACCAGTGATTTGCAGCGGTCTAATGAGCAGTTCTTC. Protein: CATSDLQRSNEQFF.

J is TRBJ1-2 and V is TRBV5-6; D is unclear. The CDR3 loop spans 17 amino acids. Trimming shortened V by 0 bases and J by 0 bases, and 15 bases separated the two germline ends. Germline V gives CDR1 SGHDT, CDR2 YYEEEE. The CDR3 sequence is CASSLDFGEETNYGYTF. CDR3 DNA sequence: TGTGCCAGCAGCTTGGATTTCGGAGAAGAAACTAACTATGGCTACACCTTC. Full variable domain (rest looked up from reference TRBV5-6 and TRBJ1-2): DAGVTQSPTHLIKTRGQQVTLRCSPKSGHDTVSWYQQALGQGPQFIFQYYEEEERQRGNFPDRFSGHQFPNYSSELNVNALLLGDSALYLCASSLDFGEETNYGYTFGSGTRLTVV.

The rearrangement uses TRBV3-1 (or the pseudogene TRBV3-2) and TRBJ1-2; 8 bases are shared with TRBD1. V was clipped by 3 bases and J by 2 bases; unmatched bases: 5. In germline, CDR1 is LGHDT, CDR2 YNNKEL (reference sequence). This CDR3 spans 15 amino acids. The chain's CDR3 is CASSHPTGGNYGYTF. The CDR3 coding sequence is TGTGCCAGCAGCCACCCCACAGGGGGGAACTATGGCTACACCTTC.

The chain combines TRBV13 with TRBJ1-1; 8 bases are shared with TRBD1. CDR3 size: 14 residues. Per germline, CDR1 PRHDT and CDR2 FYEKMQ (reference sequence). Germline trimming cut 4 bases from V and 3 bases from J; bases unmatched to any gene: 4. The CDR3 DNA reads TGTGCCAGCAGCTCCACAGGGGGGCACACTGAAGCTTTCTTT. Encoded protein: CASSSTGGHTEAFF.

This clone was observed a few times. The CDR3 nucleotides are TGTGCCAGCAGCTTCATTAGCGGGGGGGCGGGAGAGACCCAGTACTTC. This encodes CASSFISGGAGETQYF. The chain uses TRBV13 and TRBJ2-5; TRBD2 agrees at 11 bases. This CDR3 region has 16 residues. CDR1 and CDR2 from the germline V gene are PRHDT and FYEKMQ (reference sequence). The junction had 7 bases not matched to a gene; V was cut back by 3 bases and J by 4 bases.

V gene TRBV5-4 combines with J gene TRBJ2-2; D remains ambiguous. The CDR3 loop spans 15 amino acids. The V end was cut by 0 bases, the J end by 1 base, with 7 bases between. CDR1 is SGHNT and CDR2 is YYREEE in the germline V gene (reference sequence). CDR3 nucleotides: TGTGCCAGCAGCTTGGCCATGCGGAACACCGGGGAGCTGTTTTTT. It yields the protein CASSLAMRNTGELFF.

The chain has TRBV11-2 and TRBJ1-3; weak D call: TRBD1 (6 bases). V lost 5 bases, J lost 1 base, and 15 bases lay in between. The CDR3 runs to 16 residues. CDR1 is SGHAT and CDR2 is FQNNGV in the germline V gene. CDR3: CASSTTDRLSGNTIYF. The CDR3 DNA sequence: TGTGCCAGCAGCACTACCGACAGGCTTTCTGGAAACACCATATATTTT. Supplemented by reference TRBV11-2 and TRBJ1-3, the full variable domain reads EAGVAQSPRYKIIEKRQSVAFWCNPISGHATLYWYQQILGQGPKLLIQFQNNGVVDDSQLPKDRFSAERLKGVDSTLKIQPAKLEDSAVYLCASSTTDRLSGNTIYFGEGSWLTVV.

The CDR3 region has the DNA TGTGCCAGCAGCGTGGGTCCGGGAATAGCTAATGAGCAGTTCTTC. Translating gives CASSVGPGIANEQFF. J is TRBJ2-1 and V is TRBV6-5; D is perhaps TRBD2 (5 bases). This CDR3 has 15 residues. Looked up from germline, CDR1 is MNHEY and CDR2 is SVGAGI. Trimming left V 6 bases short and J 7 bases short, with 19 bases between.

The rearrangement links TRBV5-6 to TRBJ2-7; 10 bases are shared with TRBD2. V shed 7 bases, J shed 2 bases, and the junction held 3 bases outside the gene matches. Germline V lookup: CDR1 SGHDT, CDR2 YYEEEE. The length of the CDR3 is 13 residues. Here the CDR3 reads CASGTSAAYEQYF. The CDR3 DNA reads TGTGCCAGCGGGACTAGCGCGGCCTACGAGCAGTACTTC.

This CDR3 reads CATRDSKSPNQPQHF. CDR3 nucleotides: TGTGCCACCAGGGACAGCAAAAGCCCCAATCAGCCCCAGCATTTT. The rearrangement joins TRBV24-1 to TRBJ1-5; weak D call: TRBD1 (6 bases). CDR1 is KGHDR and CDR2 is SFDVKD in the germline V gene. The V end lost 7 bases, the J end lost 3 bases, and 15 bases lay between the germline ends. The CDR3 runs to 15 residues.

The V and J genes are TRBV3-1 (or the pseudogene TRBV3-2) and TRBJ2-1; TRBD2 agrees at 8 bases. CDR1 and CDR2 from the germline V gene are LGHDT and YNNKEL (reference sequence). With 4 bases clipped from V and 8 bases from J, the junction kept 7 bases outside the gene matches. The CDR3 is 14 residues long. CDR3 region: CASSPGLVQHEQFF. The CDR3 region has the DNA TGTGCCAGCAGCCCGGGACTAGTTCAGCATGAGCAGTTCTTC.

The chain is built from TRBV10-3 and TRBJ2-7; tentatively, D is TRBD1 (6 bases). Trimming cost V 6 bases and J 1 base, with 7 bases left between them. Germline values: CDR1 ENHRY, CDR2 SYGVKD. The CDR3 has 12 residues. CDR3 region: CAISGQSYEQYF. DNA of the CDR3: TGTGCCATCAGCGGACAGTCCTACGAGCAGTACTTC.

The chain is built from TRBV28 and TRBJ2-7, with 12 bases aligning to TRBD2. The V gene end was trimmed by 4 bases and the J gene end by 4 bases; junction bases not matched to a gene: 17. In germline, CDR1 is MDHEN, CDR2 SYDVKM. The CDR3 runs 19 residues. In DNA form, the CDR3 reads TGTGCCAGCAGTTCCCTCTTCTGGACTAGCGGGAATAGTGGATACGAGCAGTACTTC. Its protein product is CASSSLFWTSGNSGYEQYF. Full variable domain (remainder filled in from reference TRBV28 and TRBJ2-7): DVKVTQSSRYLVKRTGEKVFLECVQDMDHENMFWYRQDPGLGLRLIYFSYDVKMKEKGDIPEGYSVSREKKERFSLILESASTNQTSMYLCASSSLFWTSGNSGYEQYFGPGTRLTVT.

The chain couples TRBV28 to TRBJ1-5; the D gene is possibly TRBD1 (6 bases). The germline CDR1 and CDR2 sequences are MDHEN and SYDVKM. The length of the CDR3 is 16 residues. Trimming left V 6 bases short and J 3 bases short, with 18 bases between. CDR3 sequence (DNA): TGTGCCAGCAGCCCCAACCCGACAGGAACCAATCAGCCCCAGCATTTT. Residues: CASSPNPTGTNQPQHF.

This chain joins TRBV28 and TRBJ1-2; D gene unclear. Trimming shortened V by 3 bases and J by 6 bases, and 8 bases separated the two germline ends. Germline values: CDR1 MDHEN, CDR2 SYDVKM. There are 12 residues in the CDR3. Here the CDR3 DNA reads TGTGCCAGCAGTTTGCCCCTAAATGGCTACACCTTC. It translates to CASSLPLNGYTF.

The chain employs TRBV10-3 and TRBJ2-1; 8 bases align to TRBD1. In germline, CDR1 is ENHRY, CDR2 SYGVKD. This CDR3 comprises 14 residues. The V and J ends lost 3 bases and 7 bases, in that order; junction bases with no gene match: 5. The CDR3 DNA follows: TGTGCCATCAGTGACCCAGGGGGCCGTAATGAGCAGTTCTTC. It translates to CAISDPGGRNEQFF.

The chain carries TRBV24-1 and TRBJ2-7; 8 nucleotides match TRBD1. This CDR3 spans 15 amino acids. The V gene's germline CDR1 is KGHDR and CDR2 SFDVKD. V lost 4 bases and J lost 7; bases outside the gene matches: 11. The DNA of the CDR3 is TGTGCCACCAGTGACTCGGACAGGGTACTTGAGGAGCAGTACTTC. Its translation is CATSDSDRVLEEQYF.